Listed below are T cell receptor beta chains from one sample, sequenced in a study of T cells after yellow fever vaccination. TCRdb itself ran the 5' RACE reads through MiXCR, one entry per CDR3 protein. The sample gives approximately 300,000 distinct CDR3 sequences, 7.5% to 9% of which show up once; under 20% is in the top ten. The specimen was PBMCs, collected on the day of the first yellow fever vaccination. All receptors derive from a man aged 18-30 years who received the YFV17D yellow fever vaccine. The CDR3 runs from the conserved cysteine through the conserved F or W. A D gene is named only where the DNA matches it firmly. Size tells how often a clone was seen (once, few, many) or the class of an expanded clone, and some rows leave it out.

>-|few|TRBV24-1|TRBJ2-3
CATSGAGSTDTQYF
TGTGCCACAAGTGGGGCAGGTAGCACAGATACGCAGTATTTT
>-|many|TRBV29-1|TRBJ1-1
CSTGTANTEAFF
TGCAGCACCGGGACGGCGAACACTGAAGCTTTCTTT
>-|-|TRBV5-4|TRBJ1-6
CASSDSRSSYNSPLHF
TGTGCCAGCAGCGATAGTAGGAGCTCCTATAATTCACCCCTCCACTTT
>-|-|TRBV20-1|TRBJ1-1
CSARDRRRASTEAFF
TGCAGTGCTAGAGATCGGCGGAGGGCAAGCACTGAAGCTTTCTTT
>-|many|TRBV7-2|TRBJ1-6
CASSTGGKGHNSPLHF
TGTGCCAGCAGCACTGGGGGGAAGGGACATAATTCACCCCTCCACTTT
>-|-|TRBV12-5|TRBJ1-4
CASGLWENEKLFF
TGTGCTAGTGGTTTGTGGGAGAATGAAAAACTGTTTTTT
>-|few|TRBV15|TRBJ2-3
CATSTSYRGITDTQYF
TGTGCCACCAGCACCTCATATAGGGGAATCACAGATACGCAGTATTTT
>-|few|TRBV7-2|TRBJ1-5
CASSSQVSNQPQHF
TGTGCCAGCAGCTCACAGGTGTCCAATCAGCCCCAGCATTTT
>-|many|TRBV6-5|TRBJ2-1
CASSFGRTGDNEQFF
TGTGCCAGCAGTTTCGGCCGCACGGGCGACAATGAGCAGTTCTTC
>-|few|TRBV20-1|TRBJ1-3
CSAPTASGNTIYF
TGCAGTGCACCTACAGCGTCTGGAAACACCATATATTTT
>-|few|TRBV14|TRBJ1-6
CASSQRDIYSPLHF
TGTGCCAGCAGCCAAAGGGACATTTATTCACCCCTCCACTTT
>-|-|TRBV6-5|TRBJ1-1
CASSYAQVNTEAFF
TGTGCCAGCAGTTACGCACAGGTGAACACTGAAGCTTTCTTT
>TRBD2|-|TRBV12-3/TRBV12-4|TRBJ2-1
CASSPRRTSGGAHEQFF
TGTGCCAGCAGCCCCCGGCGAACTAGCGGGGGGGCCCATGAGCAGTTCTTC
>-|-|TRBV21-1|TRBJ1-5
CASLGTGSPGGNQPQHF
TGTGCCTCCTTGGGGACCGGAAGCCCCGGGGGCAATCAGCCCCAGCATTTT
>-|once|TRBV9|TRBJ1-4
CASSDGSGVKLFF
TGTGCCAGCAGTGACGGTTCTGGAGTAAAACTGTTTTTT
>-|many|TRBV6-5|TRBJ1-1
CASSYGGLRTEAFF
TGTGCCAGCAGTTACGGGGGGCTACGGACTGAAGCTTTCTTT
>-|-|TRBV5-1|TRBJ2-3
CASSDTVDTQYF
TGCGCCAGCAGCGACACAGTAGATACGCAGTATTTT
>-|-|TRBV30|TRBJ2-2
CAWNPGSTGELFF
TGTGCCTGGAACCCAGGGTCCACCGGGGAGCTGTTTTTT
>TRBD1|-|TRBV5-1|TRBJ2-7
CASSFAQGAVDEQYF
TGCGCCAGCAGCTTCGCACAGGGGGCTGTCGACGAGCAGTACTTC
>TRBD1|-|TRBV4-1|TRBJ2-3
CASSQGRTGDRTDTQYF
TGCGCCAGCAGCCAAGGGCGGACAGGGGATCGAACAGATACGCAGTATTTT
>-|few|TRBV5-5|TRBJ2-3
CASSSRDIIVDTQYF
TGTGCCAGCAGCTCCCGGGACATCATCGTAGATACGCAGTATTTT
>TRBD2|-|TRBV12-3/TRBV12-4|TRBJ2-2
CASSYTSGVTGELFF
TGTGCCAGCAGTTATACTAGCGGGGTTACCGGGGAGCTGTTTTTT
>TRBD1|-|TRBV6-1|TRBJ2-7
CASSPTTGGSSYEQYF
TGTGCCAGCAGCCCTACGACAGGGGGAAGTTCCTACGAGCAGTACTTC
>TRBD1|-|TRBV6-2/TRBV6-3|TRBJ1-5
CASSYSGTGGTQPQHF
TGTGCCAGCAGTTATTCCGGGACAGGGGGCACTCAGCCCCAGCATTTT
>-|-|TRBV20-1|TRBJ2-1
CSAIRTPVYNEQFF
TGCAGTGCCATTCGGACTCCTGTTTACAATGAGCAGTTCTTC
>-|few|TRBV7-9|TRBJ2-4
CASSLVTVAKNIQYF
TGTGCCAGCAGCTTAGTGACGGTAGCCAAAAACATTCAGTACTTC
>TRBD2|few|TRBV5-4|TRBJ2-5
CASSLPGAGGLETQYF
TGTGCCAGCAGCCTCCCTGGTGCGGGGGGGCTAGAGACCCAGTACTTC
>TRBD1|few|TRBV28|TRBJ1-6
CAIQGRDSPLHF
TGTGCCATACAGGGGAGGGATTCACCCCTCCACTTT
>TRBD1|many|TRBV10-3|TRBJ2-3
CAAGQGTDTQYF
TGTGCCGCAGGACAGGGGACAGATACGCAGTATTTT
>-|-|TRBV12-3/TRBV12-4|TRBJ1-3
CASSPLGIGTIYF
TGTGCCAGCAGCCCCCTCGGCATAGGCACCATATATTTT
>-|-|TRBV19|TRBJ1-5
CASHWGGGDQPQHF
TGTGCCAGTCACTGGGGGGGAGGCGATCAGCCCCAGCATTTT
>TRBD1|few|TRBV20-1|TRBJ1-1
CSAGSGGGTEAFF
TGCAGTGCTGGGTCAGGGGGAGGCACTGAAGCTTTCTTT
>TRBD1|many|TRBV12-3/TRBV12-4|TRBJ1-1
CASSPDRGGNTEAFF
TGTGCCAGCAGCCCTGACAGGGGAGGGAACACTGAAGCTTTCTTT
>-|-|TRBV6-1|TRBJ1-5
CASSDLSNQPQHF
TGTGCCAGCAGTGATCTCAGCAATCAGCCCCAGCATTTT
>TRBD2|few|TRBV7-9|TRBJ2-1
CAGRTSGGTNEQFF
TGTGCCGGCCGGACTAGCGGGGGGACCAATGAGCAGTTCTTC
>-|many|TRBV7-2|TRBJ2-7
CASSLPSSYEQYF
TGTGCCAGCAGCTTACCAAGCTCCTACGAGCAGTACTTC
>TRBD1|-|TRBV20-1|TRBJ1-1
CSATDRVTEAFF
TGCAGTGCCACGGACAGGGTAACTGAAGCTTTCTTT
>-|few|TRBV28|TRBJ1-5
CASGPDSLLRNQPQHF
TGTGCCAGCGGCCCGGACAGCTTGTTGCGCAATCAGCCCCAGCATTTT
>TRBD1|many|TRBV7-2|TRBJ1-5
CASSLVAGGEGQPQHF
TGTGCCAGCAGCTTAGTGGCAGGGGGCGAGGGTCAGCCCCAGCATTTT
>-|-|TRBV4-2|TRBJ2-1
CASSGTEPRYNEQFF
TGTGCCAGCAGTGGGACGGAACCGCGGTACAATGAGCAGTTCTTC
>-|-|TRBV7-8|TRBJ2-3
CASSLARPVLGPLKDTQYF
TGTGCCAGCAGCTTAGCGCGCCCCGTACTAGGACCCCTCAAAGATACGCAGTATTTT
>-|-|TRBV9|TRBJ1-1
CASSVAAKDTEAFF
TGTGCCAGCAGCGTAGCTGCCAAGGACACTGAAGCTTTCTTT
>TRBD1|few|TRBV5-1|TRBJ2-2
CASSSGTGLAGELFF
TGCGCCAGCAGCTCCGGGACAGGGCTCGCCGGGGAGCTGTTTTTT
>-|-|TRBV6-6|TRBJ2-1
CASSDKYSGEQFF
TGTGCCAGCAGTGATAAATACAGCGGCGAGCAGTTCTTC